This T cell receptor beta chain was sequenced for a study of blood T cell repertoires in COVID-19. Profiling relied on immunoSEQ multiplex PCR, and the TCRdb table lists in-frame clones only, not all of them. Among more than 60,000 clones listed, roughly four fifths were seen once. This sequence originates from a man between 60 and 75 years old with acute or convalescent COVID-19. The sequenced material came from peripheral blood.

The CDR3 reads CASTPRDFSSTEAFF. The CDR3 DNA sequence: TGTGCCAGCACCCCCCGGGACTTCAGTTCCACTGAAGCTTTCTTT. This chain connects TRBV6-5 to TRBJ1-1; the D gene is possibly TRBD1 (5 bases). The CDR3 is 15 residues long. Germline V gives CDR1 MNHEY, CDR2 SVGAGI. The V and J ends lost 7 bases and 4 bases respectively, with 19 bases between them.